The TCR beta chain described here comes from a study of blood T cells in healthy people across ages. Looked up from germline, CDR1 is DFQATT and CDR2 is SNEGSKA (reference sequence). The CDR3 covers 14 residues. V was clipped by 0 bases and J by 6 bases, with 11 bases between them. Findings and limits, study-wide: Both higher diversity and more naive CD4+ cells marked long-lived donors when set against aged donors.

The study drew donors from healthy Caucasian individuals in Russia aged roughly 6 to 95. Every donor contributed roughly 11 milliliters of peripheral blood by blood draw. This clonotype has a single count. The target antigen is unknown. The authors ran a second PCR of roughly 6 to 11 cycles using a sample-barcoded 5' primer and a J-beta primer mix. Via MiXCR, TCRdb re-called the 5' RACE reads, giving one row per CDR3 protein. The sample comprises more than 1.4 million distinct CDR3 sequences, approximately 40% of which are singletons, and roughly 7.9% rests with the top ten. This TCR derives from a young woman in good health. The chain combines TRBV20-1 with TRBJ2-2; no firm D call. Sequences were obtained from blood. CDR3 region: CSARDWNQPGELFF. For the CDR3, the DNA is TGCAGTGCTAGAGATTGGAACCAGCCCGGGGAGCTGTTTTTT.